This TCR beta chain was recorded in a study of cytomegalovirus exposure and HLA in healthy donors. Germline CDR1 reads SGHRS; CDR2 reads YFSETQ. The CDR3 loop spans 16 amino acids. Trimming took 0 bases from V and 5 from J; bases not matched to a gene: 5. Clones were read by immunoSEQ multiplex PCR, and TCRdb kept only the in-frame ones, dropping some. The data show 55,000 to 70,000 clones, with around nine tenths seen just once and about 2.2% held by the top ten. The sequencing input was PBMCs. The chain recombines TRBV5-1 with TRBJ2-2; TRBD2 matches at 9 bases. The sequence was collected from a woman in her thirties in good health and CMV-seronegative. The CDR3 DNA reads TGCGCCAGCAGCTTGGCCGAAGCGGGAGGAACCGGGGAGCTGTTTTTT. Its protein product is CASSLAEAGGTGELFF.